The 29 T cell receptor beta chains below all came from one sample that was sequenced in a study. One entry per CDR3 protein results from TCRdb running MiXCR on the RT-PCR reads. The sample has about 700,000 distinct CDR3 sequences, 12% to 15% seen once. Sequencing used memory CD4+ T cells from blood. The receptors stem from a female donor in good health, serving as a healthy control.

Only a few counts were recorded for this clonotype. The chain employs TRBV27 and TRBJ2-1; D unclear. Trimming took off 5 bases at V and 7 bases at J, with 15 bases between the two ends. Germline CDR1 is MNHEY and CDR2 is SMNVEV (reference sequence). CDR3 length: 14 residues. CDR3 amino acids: CASSLTPITNEQFF. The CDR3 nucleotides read TGTGCCAGCAGTCTGACTCCTATAACGAATGAGCAGTTCTTC.

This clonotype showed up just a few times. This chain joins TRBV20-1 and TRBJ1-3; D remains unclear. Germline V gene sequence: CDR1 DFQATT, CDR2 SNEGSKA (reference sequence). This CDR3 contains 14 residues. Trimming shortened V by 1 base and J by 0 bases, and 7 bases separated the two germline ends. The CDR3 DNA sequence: TGCAGTGCTAGAGTAAGCCACTCTGGAAACACCATATATTTT. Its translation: CSARVSHSGNTIYF.

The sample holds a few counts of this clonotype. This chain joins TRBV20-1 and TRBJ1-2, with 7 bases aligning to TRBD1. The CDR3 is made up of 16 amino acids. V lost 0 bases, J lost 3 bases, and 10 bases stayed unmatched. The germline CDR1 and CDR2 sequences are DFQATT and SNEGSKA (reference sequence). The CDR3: CSARDPTQGLHYGYTF. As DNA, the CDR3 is TGCAGTGCTAGAGATCCGACACAGGGGCTGCACTATGGCTACACCTTC.

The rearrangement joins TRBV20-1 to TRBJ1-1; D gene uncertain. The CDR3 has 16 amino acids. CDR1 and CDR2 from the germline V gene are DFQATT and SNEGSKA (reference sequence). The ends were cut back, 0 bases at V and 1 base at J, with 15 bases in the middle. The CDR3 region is CSARDVLKGGNTEAFF. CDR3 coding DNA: TGCAGTGCTAGAGATGTTTTAAAGGGCGGGAACACTGAAGCTTTCTTT.

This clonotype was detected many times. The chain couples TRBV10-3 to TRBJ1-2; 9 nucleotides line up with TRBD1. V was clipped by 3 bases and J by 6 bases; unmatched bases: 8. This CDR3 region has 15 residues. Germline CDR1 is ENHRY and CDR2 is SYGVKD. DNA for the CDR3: TGTGCCATCAGTGATGGGGGACAGGGTCCCCATGGCTACACCTTC. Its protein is CAISDGGQGPHGYTF.

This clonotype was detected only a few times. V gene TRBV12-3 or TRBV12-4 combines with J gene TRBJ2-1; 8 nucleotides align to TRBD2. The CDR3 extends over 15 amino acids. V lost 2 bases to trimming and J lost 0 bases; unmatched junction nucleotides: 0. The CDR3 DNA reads TGTGCCAGCAGTTTACGGGAGGGCTCCTACAATGAGCAGTTCTTC. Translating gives CASSLREGSYNEQFF.

As DNA, the CDR3 is TGTGCCAGCAGCCACTGGACAGGGAACGTCAATGAGCAGTTCTTC. It codes for CASSHWTGNVNEQFF. The chain carries TRBV3-1 and TRBJ2-1; 8 bases line up with TRBD1. The CDR3 totals 15 residues. Unmatched junction bases numbered 7, after V lost 3 bases and J lost 6 bases. CDR1 is LGHDT and CDR2 is YNNKEL in the germline V gene (reference sequence).

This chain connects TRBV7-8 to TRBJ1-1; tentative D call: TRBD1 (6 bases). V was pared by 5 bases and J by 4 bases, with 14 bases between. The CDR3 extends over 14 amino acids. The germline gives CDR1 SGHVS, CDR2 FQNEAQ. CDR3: CASSRLTGTTEAFF. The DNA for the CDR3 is TGTGCCAGCAGCCGCCTTACAGGGACCACTGAAGCTTTCTTT.

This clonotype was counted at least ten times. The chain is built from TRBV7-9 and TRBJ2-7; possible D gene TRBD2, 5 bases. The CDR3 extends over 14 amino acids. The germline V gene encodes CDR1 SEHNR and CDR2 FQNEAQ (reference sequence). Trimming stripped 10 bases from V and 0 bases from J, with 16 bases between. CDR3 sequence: CANTLGGNSYEQYF. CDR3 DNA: TGTGCCAACACCCTAGGAGGCAACTCCTACGAGCAGTACTTC.

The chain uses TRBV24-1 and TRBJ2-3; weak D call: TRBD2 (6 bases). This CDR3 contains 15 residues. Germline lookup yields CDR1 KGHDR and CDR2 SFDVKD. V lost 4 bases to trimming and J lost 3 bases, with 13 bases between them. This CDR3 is CATSEETRGTDTQYF. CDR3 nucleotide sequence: TGTGCCACCAGTGAAGAGACTAGGGGTACAGATACGCAGTATTTT.

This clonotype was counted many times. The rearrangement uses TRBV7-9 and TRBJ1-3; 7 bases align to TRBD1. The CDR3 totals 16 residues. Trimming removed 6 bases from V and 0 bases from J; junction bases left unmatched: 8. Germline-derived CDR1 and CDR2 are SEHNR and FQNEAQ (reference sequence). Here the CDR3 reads CASRAQGGFSGNTIYF. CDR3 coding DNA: TGTGCCAGCAGGGCCCAGGGGGGGTTCTCTGGAAACACCATATATTTT.

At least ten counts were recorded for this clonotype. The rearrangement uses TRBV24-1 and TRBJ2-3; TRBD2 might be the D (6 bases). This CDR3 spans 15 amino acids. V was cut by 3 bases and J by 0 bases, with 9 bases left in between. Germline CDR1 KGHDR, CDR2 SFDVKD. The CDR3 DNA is TGTGCCACCAGTGATCCTGGGACTAGCACAGATACGCAGTATTTT. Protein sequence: CATSDPGTSTDTQYF.

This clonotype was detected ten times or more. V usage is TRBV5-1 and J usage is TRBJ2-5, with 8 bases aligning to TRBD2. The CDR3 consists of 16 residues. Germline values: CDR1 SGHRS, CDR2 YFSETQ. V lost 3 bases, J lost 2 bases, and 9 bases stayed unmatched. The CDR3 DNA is TGCGCCAGCAGCTGGAGCGGGGGCGCGGGGCAAGAGACCCAGTACTTC. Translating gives CASSWSGGAGQETQYF.

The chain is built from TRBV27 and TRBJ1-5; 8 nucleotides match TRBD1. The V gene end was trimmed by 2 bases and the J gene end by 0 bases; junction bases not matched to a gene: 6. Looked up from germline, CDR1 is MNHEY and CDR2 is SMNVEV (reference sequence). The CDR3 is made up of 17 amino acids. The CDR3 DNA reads TGTGCCAGCAGTTTAGCGGCAGGGGGCTTTAGCAATCAGCCCCAGCATTTT. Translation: CASSLAAGGFSNQPQHF.

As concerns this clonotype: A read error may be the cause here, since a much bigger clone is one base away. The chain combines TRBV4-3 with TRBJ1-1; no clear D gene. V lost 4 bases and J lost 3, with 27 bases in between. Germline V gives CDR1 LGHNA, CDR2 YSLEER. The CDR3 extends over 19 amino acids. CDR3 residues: CASSLFKWLGTDSDTEAFF. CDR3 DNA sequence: TGCGCCAGCAGCCTCTTCAAGTGGTTGGGTACAGATAGTGACACTGAAGCTTTCTTT.

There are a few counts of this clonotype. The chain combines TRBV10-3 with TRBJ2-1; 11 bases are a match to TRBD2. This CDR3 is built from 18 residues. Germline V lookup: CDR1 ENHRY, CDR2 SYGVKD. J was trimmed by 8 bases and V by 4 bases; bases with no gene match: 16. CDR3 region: CAISGSLAGGTYVDEQFF. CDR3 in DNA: TGTGCCATCAGTGGAAGTCTAGCGGGAGGAACCTATGTGGATGAGCAGTTCTTC.

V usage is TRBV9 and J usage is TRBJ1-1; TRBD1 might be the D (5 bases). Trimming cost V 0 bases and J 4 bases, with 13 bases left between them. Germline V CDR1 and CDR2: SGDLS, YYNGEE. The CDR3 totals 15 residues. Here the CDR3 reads CASSVAPVGGTEAFF. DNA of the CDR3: TGTGCCAGCAGCGTAGCTCCCGTCGGGGGCACTGAAGCTTTCTTT.

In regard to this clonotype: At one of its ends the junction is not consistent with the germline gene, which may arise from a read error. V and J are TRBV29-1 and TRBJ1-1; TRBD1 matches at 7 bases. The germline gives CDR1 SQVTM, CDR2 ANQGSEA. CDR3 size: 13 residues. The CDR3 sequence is CSARQGGNPEAFF. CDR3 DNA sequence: TGCAGCGCTCGACAGGGAGGGAACCCTGAAGCTTTCTTT.

The CDR3 DNA reads TGTGCCAGCAGCCAAAAGGAGGGACTAAGATACAATGAGCAGTTCTTC. Translation gives CASSQKEGLRYNEQFF. The V and J genes are TRBV3-1 and TRBJ2-1, with 7 bases matching TRBD2. Germline V gene data show CDR1 as LGHDT and CDR2 as YNNKEL (reference sequence). Trimming at V came to 2 bases and at J to 4 bases, leaving 8 bases not matched to a gene. The CDR3 is made up of 16 amino acids.

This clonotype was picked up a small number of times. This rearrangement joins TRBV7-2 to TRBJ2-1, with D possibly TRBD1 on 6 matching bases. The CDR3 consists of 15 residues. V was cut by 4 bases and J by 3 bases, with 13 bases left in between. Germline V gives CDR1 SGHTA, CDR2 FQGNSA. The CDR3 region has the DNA TGTGCCAGCAGCTGGGGTAGGGGGATCTACAATGAGCAGTTCTTC. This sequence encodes CASSWGRGIYNEQFF.

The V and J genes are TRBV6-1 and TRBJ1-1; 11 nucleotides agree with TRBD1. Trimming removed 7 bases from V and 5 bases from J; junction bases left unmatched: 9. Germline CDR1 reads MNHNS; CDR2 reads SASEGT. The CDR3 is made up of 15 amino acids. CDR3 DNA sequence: TGTGCCAGCATAAGGACAGGGGGCCGGAGGACTGAAGCTTTCTTT. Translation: CASIRTGGRRTEAFF.

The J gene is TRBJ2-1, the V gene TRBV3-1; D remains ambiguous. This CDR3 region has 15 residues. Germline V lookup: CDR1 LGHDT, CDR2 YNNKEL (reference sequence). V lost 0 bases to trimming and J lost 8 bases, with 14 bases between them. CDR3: CASSQEGFRIYEQFF. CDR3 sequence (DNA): TGTGCCAGCAGCCAAGAAGGTTTTCGGATCTATGAGCAGTTCTTC.

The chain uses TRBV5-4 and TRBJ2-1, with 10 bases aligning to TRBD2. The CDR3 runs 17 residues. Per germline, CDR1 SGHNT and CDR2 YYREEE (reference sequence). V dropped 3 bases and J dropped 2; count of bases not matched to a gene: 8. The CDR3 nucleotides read TGTGCCAGCAGCTCGGACGGACTAGCGGTGACCTACAATGAGCAGTTCTTC. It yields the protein CASSSDGLAVTYNEQFF.

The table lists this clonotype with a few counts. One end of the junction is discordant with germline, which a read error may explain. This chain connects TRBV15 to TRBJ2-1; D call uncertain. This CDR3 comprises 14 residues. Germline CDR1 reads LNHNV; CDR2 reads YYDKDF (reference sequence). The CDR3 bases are TGTGCCACCAGCAGAGATAGTGGGCCCTCGGAGCGGTTCTTC. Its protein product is CATSRDSGPSERFF.

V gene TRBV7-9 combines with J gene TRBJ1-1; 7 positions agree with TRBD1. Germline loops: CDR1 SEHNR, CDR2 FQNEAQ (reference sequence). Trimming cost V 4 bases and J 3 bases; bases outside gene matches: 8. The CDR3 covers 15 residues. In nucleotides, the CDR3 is TGTGCCAGCAGCTCCCGACAGGGTTACGACACTGAAGCTTTCTTT. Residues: CASSSRQGYDTEAFF.

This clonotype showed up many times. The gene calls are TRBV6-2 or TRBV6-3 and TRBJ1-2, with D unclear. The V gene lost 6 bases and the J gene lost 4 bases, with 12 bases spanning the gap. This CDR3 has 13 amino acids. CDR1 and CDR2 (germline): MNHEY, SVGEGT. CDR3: CASRRDTVYGYTF. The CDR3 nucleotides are TGTGCCAGCAGGCGCGACACCGTCTATGGCTACACCTTC.

This CDR3 is CASTPDSFNEQFF. The CDR3 DNA follows: TGTGCCAGCACCCCGGACAGCTTCAATGAGCAGTTCTTC. J is TRBJ2-1 and V is TRBV12-3 or TRBV12-4, with TRBD1 as a possible D gene (6 bases). V was cut by 7 bases and J by 6 bases, with 13 bases left in between. The CDR3 has 13 amino acids.

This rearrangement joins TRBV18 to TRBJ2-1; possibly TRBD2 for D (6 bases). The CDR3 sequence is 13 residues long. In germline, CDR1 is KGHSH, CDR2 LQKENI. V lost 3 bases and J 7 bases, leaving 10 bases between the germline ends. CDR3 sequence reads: CASSPTEGNEQFF. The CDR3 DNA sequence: TGTGCCAGCTCACCTACGGAGGGAAATGAGCAGTTCTTC.

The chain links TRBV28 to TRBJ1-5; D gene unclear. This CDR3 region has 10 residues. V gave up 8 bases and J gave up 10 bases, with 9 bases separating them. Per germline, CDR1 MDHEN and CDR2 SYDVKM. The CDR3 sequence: CASASGPQHF. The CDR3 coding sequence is TGTGCCAGCGCTTCAGGTCCCCAGCATTTT.